Each of the 23 T cell receptor beta chains below was sequenced from the same sample in a study of OX40 agonist ivuxolimab in advanced cancers. The data were produced by immunoSEQ multiplex PCR, yet TCRdb's version contains in-frame clones alone and is incomplete. Of about 82,000 clones in the sample, approximately 85% are singletons; the top ten hold less than 2.5%. Sequences were derived from CD4+ or CD8+ T cells sorted from blood, sampled in a trial of the OX40 agonist ivuxolimab. The source is an adult with an advanced solid tumor such as melanoma, head and neck, liver or kidney cancer.

This sequence joins TRBV2 and TRBJ1-1; D call uncertain. V lost 5 bases and J lost 1, with 8 bases in between. The CDR3 length is 13 residues. In germline, CDR1 is SNHLY, CDR2 FYNNEI. This CDR3 reads CASSSLGNTEAFF. In DNA, the CDR3 is TGTGCCAGCAGTTCTTTAGGGAACACTGAAGCTTTCTTT.

A few counts support this clone. The chain couples TRBV6-5 to TRBJ1-5; no definite D call. Germline lookup yields CDR1 MNHEY and CDR2 SVGAGI. Trimming stripped 5 bases from V and 3 bases from J, with 8 bases between. The CDR3 is made up of 13 amino acids. For the CDR3, the DNA is TGTGCCAGCAGTCCACAGAACAATCAGCCCCAGCATTTT. Residues: CASSPQNNQPQHF.

This clone was detected once. This chain uses TRBV5-5 with TRBJ1-6; D possibly corresponds to TRBD1 (5 bases). Trimming took off 0 bases at V and 8 bases at J, with 12 bases between the two ends. Per germline, CDR1 SGHKS and CDR2 YYEKEE (reference sequence). The CDR3 is 15 amino acids. The CDR3 here is CASSLGSQGHSPLHF. Here the CDR3 DNA reads TGTGCCAGCAGCTTGGGAAGTCAGGGTCATTCACCCCTCCACTTT.

The chain couples TRBV5-1 to TRBJ2-5; 7 nucleotides align to TRBD1. The germline CDR1 and CDR2 sequences are SGHRS and YFSETQ. The CDR3 runs 15 residues. The trim removed 6 bases at V and 4 bases at J, leaving 12 bases unmatched. The CDR3 reads CASKPRQGAGETQYF. CDR3 DNA sequence: TGCGCCAGCAAGCCTCGACAGGGAGCTGGAGAGACCCAGTACTTC. Together with reference TRBV5-1 and TRBJ2-5, the CDR3 gives the full variable domain: KAGVTQTPRYLIKTRGQQVTLSCSPISGHRSVSWYQQTPGQGLQFLFEYFSETQRNKGNFPGRFSGRQFSNSRSEMNVSTLELGDSALYLCASKPRQGAGETQYFGPGTRLLVL.

The V gene is TRBV7-2, the J gene TRBJ1-3, with 9 bases fitting TRBD1. The CDR3 is made up of 17 amino acids. Germline trimming cut 0 bases from V and 4 bases from J; bases unmatched to any gene: 7. Germline lookup yields CDR1 SGHTA and CDR2 FQGNSA. DNA for the CDR3: TGTGCCAGCAGCTTAGCGTCAGGACAGGGGAGCGGAAACACCATATATTTT. Translating gives CASSLASGQGSGNTIYF.

This chain joins TRBV2 and TRBJ1-1; TRBD1 agrees at 10 bases. The CDR3 runs 13 residues. V was clipped by 8 bases and J by 5 bases; unmatched bases: 5. Germline V gene data show CDR1 as SNHLY and CDR2 as FYNNEI. This chain's CDR3 is CASVRDRGTEAFF. The DNA for the CDR3 is TGTGCCAGCGTCCGGGACAGGGGAACTGAAGCTTTCTTT.

This rearrangement joins TRBV4-3 to TRBJ1-6; TRBD1 might be the D (5 bases). Trimming removed 3 bases from V and 8 bases from J, with 17 bases in between. The CDR3 has 16 amino acids. Per germline, CDR1 LGHNA and CDR2 YSLEER. The CDR3 sequence: CASSQGGWGRDSPLHF. CDR3 sequence (DNA): TGCGCCAGCAGCCAGGGGGGATGGGGAAGGGATTCACCCCTCCACTTT.

As regards this clone: Additional DNA sequences in this sample encode the identical CDR3. This chain joins TRBV9 and TRBJ1-4; no reliable D call. There are 14 residues in the CDR3. CDR1 SGDLS and CDR2 YYNGEE come from the germline V gene. The germline V and J ends were trimmed by 0 bases and 3 bases, with 6 bases remaining between them. CDR3 sequence: CASSVGGSNEKLFF. CDR3 sequence (DNA): TGTGCCAGCAGCGTAGGTGGGTCTAATGAAAAACTGTTTTTT.

The J gene is TRBJ1-3, the V gene TRBV5-5; D uncertain. Trimming took 3 bases from V and 0 from J, leaving 7 bases between them. Germline-derived CDR1 and CDR2 are SGHKS and YYEKEE (reference sequence). The CDR3 covers 14 residues. The CDR3 nucleotides read TGTGCCAGCAGCTACGAGGGCTCTGGAAACACCATATATTTT. Translation: CASSYEGSGNTIYF.

The genes are TRBV7-9 and TRBJ2-3; 9 nucleotides line up with TRBD1. The germline V gene encodes CDR1 SEHNR and CDR2 FQNEAQ (reference sequence). V shed 5 bases and J 4 bases; nucleotides not matched to a gene: 7. The length of the CDR3 is 15 residues. CDR3 sequence reads: CASSIRRTGADTQYF. CDR3 bases: TGTGCCAGCAGCATACGTAGGACAGGGGCAGATACGCAGTATTTT.

The chain links TRBV5-4 to TRBJ1-1; 11 positions agree with TRBD1. The CDR3 sequence is 15 residues long. V was clipped by 2 bases and J by 4 bases; unmatched bases: 4. Per germline, CDR1 SGHNT and CDR2 YYREEE (reference sequence). CDR3 in DNA: TGTGCCAGCAGCTTCGCCGGGACAGGGGGCACTGAAGCTTTCTTT. This encodes CASSFAGTGGTEAFF. Variable domain in full (rest from reference TRBV5-4 and TRBJ1-1): ETGVTQSPTHLIKTRGQQVTLRCSSQSGHNTVSWYQQALGQGPQFIFQYYREEENGRGNFPPRFSGLQFPNYSSELNVNALELDDSALYLCASSFAGTGGTEAFFGQGTRLTVV.

This clone was recorded a few times. J is TRBJ1-1 and V is TRBV7-3; no reliable D call. The germline V gene encodes CDR1 SGHTA and CDR2 FQGTGA. This CDR3 region has 13 residues. V lost 3 bases and J lost 0, with 5 bases in between. This CDR3 reads CASSFLMNTEAFF. As DNA, the CDR3 is TGTGCCAGCAGCTTCCTTATGAACACTGAAGCTTTCTTT.

This sequence joins TRBV2 and TRBJ1-2; a possible D gene is TRBD1 (6 bases). V lost 2 bases and J 4 bases, leaving 8 bases between the germline ends. The germline CDR1 and CDR2 sequences are SNHLY and FYNNEI. CDR3 length: 13 residues. In DNA form, the CDR3 reads TGTGCCAGCAGTGAATCAGGGGCCTATGGCTACACCTTC. Translated: CASSESGAYGYTF.

This chain connects TRBV5-1 to TRBJ2-7; no definite D call. Germline assignment: CDR1 SGHRS and CDR2 YFSETQ. Deletions cut 0 bases from V and 3 bases from J, with 4 bases between. This CDR3 is built from 12 residues. As DNA, the CDR3 is TGCGCCAGCAGCTTGGGGAACTACGAGCAGTACTTC. Translated: CASSLGNYEQYF.

The chain has TRBV5-4 and TRBJ1-2; weak D call: TRBD1 (5 bases). CDR3 length: 15 residues. Trimming pared 5 bases from V and 3 bases from J, leaving 17 bases between. From germline, CDR1 is SGHNT and CDR2 YYREEE (reference sequence). In DNA, the CDR3 is TGTGCCAGCAGAAAAGACGACAGATACCACTATGGCTACACCTTC. Translation: CASRKDDRYHYGYTF.

V gene TRBV1 combines with J gene TRBJ2-3; TRBD2, the table's D call, lacks a check against the DNA. TRBV1 is a documented pseudogene. The CDR3 has 19 residues. CDR3 sequence (DNA): TGCACCAGCAGCCTCCGCTGGAAGCGGGGGGCCCTGAGCACAGATACGCAGTATTTT. Translation: CTSSLRWKRGALSTDTQYF.

The V and J genes are TRBV28 and TRBJ1-2; D call uncertain. Per the germline V gene, CDR1 is MDHEN and CDR2 is SYDVKM. The CDR3 spans 15 residues. Trimming removed 2 bases from V and 8 bases from J, with 18 bases in between. The DNA of the CDR3 is TGTGCCAGCAGTTTACTTCGGGCCCGAGGTGAGGGCTACACCTTC. This sequence encodes CASSLLRARGEGYTF.

This chain's CDR3 is CASSAGQGFLANYGYTF. DNA of the CDR3: TGTGCCAGCAGCGCCGGACAGGGGTTTTTAGCTAACTATGGCTACACCTTC. The V call is TRBV9, the J call TRBJ1-2; 9 positions agree with TRBD1. The trim removed 3 bases at V and 0 bases at J, leaving 9 bases unmatched. Per germline, CDR1 SGDLS and CDR2 YYNGEE. This CDR3 has 17 residues. The variable domain in full, completed from reference TRBV9 and TRBJ1-2, reads DSGVTQTPKHLITATGQRVTLRCSPRSGDLSVYWYQQSLDQGLQFLIQYYNGEERAKGNILERFSAQQFPDLHSELNLSSLELGDSALYFCASSAGQGFLANYGYTFGSGTRLTVV.

This chain connects TRBV5-6 to TRBJ2-4, with a weak D call TRBD2 (6 bases). This CDR3 comprises 16 residues. Trimming stripped 3 bases from V and 3 bases from J, with 16 bases between. The germline V gene encodes CDR1 SGHDT and CDR2 YYEEEE. CDR3 in DNA: TGTGCCAGCAGCTATTTATCCGGGGGATACAAAAACATTCAGTACTTC. Translating gives CASSYLSGGYKNIQYF.

Worth noting for this clone: One end of the junction fails to match germline, which may point to a read error. The gene calls are TRBV6-6 and TRBJ2-7; D perhaps matches TRBD1 (6 bases). Germline CDR1 and CDR2: MNHNY and SVGAGI (reference sequence). The CDR3 spans 13 residues. DNA of the CDR3: TGTGCCAGCAGTTACTCGGTCCAGGGGTACCCATTCTTC. Translation: CASSYSVQGYPFF.

This rearrangement joins TRBV11-1 to TRBJ1-1; D is unclear. The CDR3 spans 15 residues. V lost 2 bases and J lost 0, with 10 bases in between. Germline CDR1 reads SGHAT; CDR2 reads FQDESV (reference sequence). In DNA, the CDR3 is TGTGCCAGCAGCTTATCGGGAATGATGAACACTGAAGCTTTCTTT. This encodes CASSLSGMMNTEAFF.

V gene TRBV5-6 combines with J gene TRBJ2-5; 9 nucleotides line up with TRBD2. The CDR3 sequence is 18 residues long. The V and J ends lost 4 bases and 1 base, in that order; junction bases with no gene match: 14. From germline, CDR1 is SGHDT and CDR2 YYEEEE. This chain's CDR3 is CASSRLGASGASQETQYF. In DNA form, the CDR3 reads TGTGCCAGCAGCCGCTTGGGGGCTAGCGGGGCCTCCCAAGAGACCCAGTACTTC.

This sequence joins TRBV19 and TRBJ1-2, with a possible D match to TRBD1 (6 bases). In germline, CDR1 is LNHDA, CDR2 SQIVND (reference sequence). CDR3 length equals 13 residues. V lost 7 bases and J 2 bases, leaving 11 bases between the germline ends. The CDR3 reads CASMRGTNYGYTF. The CDR3 region has the DNA TGTGCCAGTATGAGGGGGACGAACTATGGCTACACCTTC.